The 5 T cell receptor beta chains presented below share a single source sample, sequenced in a study of T cells in Graves' hyperthyroidism and ophthalmopathy. Amplified TCR beta CDR3 regions derived from RNA transcripts. TCR CDR3 regions were first amplified by RT-PCR with HTBI primers. TCRdb reprocessed the multiplex PCR reads via MiXCR and lists one record per CDR3 protein. The data hold hundreds of thousands of distinct CDR3 sequences, with roughly a sixth observed a single time. Sequenced sample: blood. All receptors come from a young woman with Graves' hyperthyroidism.

This clonotype turned up a few times. The chain is built from TRBV20-1 and TRBJ2-7; D is possibly TRBD1 or TRBD2 (5 bases each). Germline V gene sequence: CDR1 DFQATT, CDR2 SNEGSKA (reference sequence). V lost 5 bases, J lost 7 bases, and 18 bases lay in between. This CDR3 has 13 amino acids. CDR3 nucleotides: TGCAGTGCTCTCCGGGACCCCCCCAGGGAGCAGTACTTC. Amino acids: CSALRDPPREQYF.

This clonotype was observed many times. The chain links TRBV5-1 to TRBJ2-1, with TRBD2 matching over 13 bases. The trim removed 2 bases at V and 7 bases at J, leaving 3 bases unmatched. The CDR3 is 15 amino acids. CDR1 is SGHRS and CDR2 is YFSETQ in the germline V gene. The CDR3 sequence is CASSFRTSGSNEQFF. The CDR3 DNA is TGCGCCAGCAGCTTCAGGACTAGCGGGAGTAATGAGCAGTTCTTC.

Many counts were recorded for this clonotype. The chain employs TRBV6-2 or TRBV6-3 and TRBJ1-1; D gene ambiguous. CDR1 and CDR2 from the germline V gene are MNHEY and SVGEGT. The V gene lost 5 bases and the J gene lost 2 bases, with 0 bases spanning the gap. There are 10 residues in the CDR3. CDR3 region: CASSNTEAFF. CDR3 nucleotide sequence: TGTGCCAGCAGTAACACTGAAGCTTTCTTT.

The V and J genes are TRBV12-3 or TRBV12-4 and TRBJ2-7; a possible D gene is TRBD2 (6 bases). Trimming took off 3 bases at V and 0 bases at J, with 18 bases between the two ends. This CDR3 is 17 amino acids long. This CDR3 is CASSFGRAGPSSYEQYF. CDR3 sequence (DNA): TGTGCCAGCAGTTTTGGACGAGCGGGCCCTAGCTCCTACGAGCAGTACTTC.

This clonotype was seen repeatedly, ten times or more. The chain employs TRBV12-3 or TRBV12-4 and TRBJ2-1, with 16 bases identical to TRBD2. After removal of 5 bases from V and 2 bases from J, the junction contained 9 bases not matched to a gene. The length of the CDR3 is 19 residues. Here the CDR3 DNA reads TGTGCCAGCAGTCGGCCGGGACTAGCGGGGGGGTATACCTACAATGAGCAGTTCTTC. Amino acid sequence: CASSRPGLAGGYTYNEQFF.